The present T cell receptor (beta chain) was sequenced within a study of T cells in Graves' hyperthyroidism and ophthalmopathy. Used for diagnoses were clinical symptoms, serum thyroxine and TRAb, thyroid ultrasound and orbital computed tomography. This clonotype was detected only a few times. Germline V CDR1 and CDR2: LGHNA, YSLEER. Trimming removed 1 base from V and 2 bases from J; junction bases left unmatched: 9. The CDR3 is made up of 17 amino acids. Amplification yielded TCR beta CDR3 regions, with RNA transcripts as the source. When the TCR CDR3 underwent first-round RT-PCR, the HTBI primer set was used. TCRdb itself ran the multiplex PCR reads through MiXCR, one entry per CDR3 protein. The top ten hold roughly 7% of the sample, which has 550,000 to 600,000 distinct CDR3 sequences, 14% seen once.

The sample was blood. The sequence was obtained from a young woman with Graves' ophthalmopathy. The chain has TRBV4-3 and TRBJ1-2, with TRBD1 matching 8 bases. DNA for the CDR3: TGCGCCAGCAGCCAAGGGGGACAGGACTCGGGGAACTATGGCTACACCTTC. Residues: CASSQGGQDSGNYGYTF.